These 27 T cell receptor beta chains were sequenced from one sample in a study of shared clonotypes between healthy human individuals. Some clones are missing from TCRdb's copy, which holds only in-frame ones; the method was immunoSEQ multiplex PCR. The table lists roughly 490,000 clones, around 79% of them singletons, with 12% in the top ten. Sequenced material: PBMCs. Receptor source: a woman aged 40-49 years in good health. Some clones in this sample may be carry-over from other donors' samples.

The chain is built from TRBV6-5 and TRBJ2-1; tentatively, D is TRBD2 (7 bases). The germline V gene encodes CDR1 MNHEY and CDR2 SVGAGI. The CDR3 totals 16 residues. Trimming took 2 bases from V and 2 from J, leaving 13 bases between them. CDR3 in DNA: TGTGCCAGCAGTTACAGGGGGGGCAGGACCTACAATGAGCAGTTCTTC. It translates to CASSYRGGRTYNEQFF.

The CDR3, as DNA: TGTGCCTGCCCCAGGGGTGGGGGACTAGCCCACAATGAGCAGTTCTTC. Translating it yields CACPRGGGLAHNEQFF. J is TRBJ2-1 and V is TRBV30; TRBD2 matches 9 bases. Germline V gene sequence: CDR1 GTSNPN, CDR2 SVGIG (reference sequence). V lost 6 bases and J lost 5; bases outside the gene matches: 14. The CDR3 runs 16 residues. The full variable domain, completed using reference TRBV30 and TRBJ2-1, is SQTIHQWPATLVQPVGSPLSLECTVEGTSNPNLYWYRQAAGRGLQLLFYSVGIGQISSEVPQNLSASRPQDRQFILSSKKLLLSDSGFYLCACPRGGGLAHNEQFFGPGTRLTVL.

The chain uses TRBV7-3 and TRBJ1-1, with a tentative D call TRBD1 (5 bases). This CDR3 comprises 13 residues. Germline CDR1 reads SGHTA; CDR2 reads FQGTGA. V lost 9 bases and J 6 bases, leaving 17 bases between the germline ends. The CDR3 here is CASGLGARAEAFF. DNA for the CDR3: TGTGCCAGTGGACTAGGGGCCCGCGCTGAAGCTTTCTTT.

This chain links TRBV9 with TRBJ2-7, with 9 bases matching TRBD1. CDR1 is SGDLS and CDR2 is YYNGEE in the germline V gene. V trimming: 4 bases; J trimming: 3 bases; junction bases outside the gene matches: 11. This CDR3 comprises 16 residues. The CDR3 here is CASSLTGTGYYYEQYF. CDR3 nucleotide sequence: TGTGCCAGCAGCCTAACCGGGACAGGGTACTACTACGAGCAGTACTTC.

The chain employs TRBV20-1 and TRBJ2-1; the match to TRBD1 covers 7 bases. The CDR3 spans 11 residues. With V trimmed by 3 bases and J by 13 bases, 6 bases remained unmatched. Germline values: CDR1 DFQATT, CDR2 SNEGSKA (reference sequence). For the CDR3, the DNA is TGCAGTGCTAGGGCAACAGGGGACCAGTTCTTC. Its protein is CSARATGDQFF.

The CDR3 sequence: CASSLSSSGIYEQYF. Written as DNA, the CDR3 is TGTGCCAGCAGTTTATCGTCTAGCGGGATATACGAGCAGTACTTC. This rearrangement joins TRBV27 to TRBJ2-7; the match to TRBD2 covers 9 bases. The germline V gene encodes CDR1 MNHEY and CDR2 SMNVEV (reference sequence). Trimming removed 0 bases from V and 4 bases from J; junction bases left unmatched: 4. This CDR3 has 15 residues.

A note on this clone: This likely stems from a read error, as it lies one base from a far larger clone. Other DNA sequences in this specimen translate into the identical CDR3. The chain joins TRBV19 to TRBJ1-5; no clear D gene. Trimming cost V 7 bases and J 3 bases, with 10 bases left between them. The CDR3 loop spans 13 amino acids. Germline lookup yields CDR1 LNHDA and CDR2 SQIVND (reference sequence). The CDR3 here is CASTVGTNQPQHF. The CDR3 DNA reads as TGTGCCAGTACCGTGGGAACCAATCAGCCCCAGCATTTT.

The chain uses TRBV6-6 and TRBJ2-7; TRBD2 aligns across 8 bases. The CDR3 has 15 residues. Germline assignment: CDR1 MNHNY and CDR2 SVGAGI (reference sequence). Trimming removed 5 bases from V and 0 bases from J; junction bases left unmatched: 6. CDR3 in DNA: TGTGCCAGCAGTGACGTCACTAGCGGCTCCTACGAGCAGTACTTC. Amino acids: CASSDVTSGSYEQYF.

The V and J genes are TRBV4-2 and TRBJ2-3; TRBD2 aligns across 8 bases. This CDR3 has 17 amino acids. The germline CDR1 and CDR2 sequences are LGHNA and YNFKEQ. J lost 4 bases, V lost 2 bases, and 11 bases had no gene match. CDR3 sequence: CASSQIGNGREADTQYF. The CDR3 DNA is TGTGCCAGCAGCCAAATTGGTAACGGGAGGGAGGCAGATACGCAGTATTTT.

The chain has TRBV27 and TRBJ1-1, with unresolved D. V dropped 0 bases and J dropped 1 base, with 3 bases sitting between them. CDR1 is MNHEY and CDR2 is SMNVEV in the germline V gene (reference sequence). This CDR3 region has 13 residues. CDR3 in amino acids: CASSLSANTEAFF. In nucleotides, the CDR3 is TGTGCCAGCAGTTTATCCGCGAACACTGAAGCTTTCTTT.

The chain links TRBV28 to TRBJ2-1; 10 bases are shared with TRBD2. With 6 bases clipped from V and 16 bases from J, the junction kept 15 bases outside the gene matches. The germline V gene encodes CDR1 MDHEN and CDR2 SYDVKM. This CDR3 has 14 residues. The CDR3, as DNA: TGTGCCAGCAGATCAACCGCCCCCGGGACTAGCGACTTCTTC. This gives the protein CASRSTAPGTSDFF. Variable domain in full (rest from reference TRBV28 and TRBJ2-1): DVKVTQSSRYLVKRTGEKVFLECVQDMDHENMFWYRQDPGLGLRLIYFSYDVKMKEKGDIPEGYSVSREKKERFSLILESASTNQTSMYLCASRSTAPGTSDFFGPGTRLTVL.

The gene calls are TRBV11-1 and TRBJ1-2, with a possible D match to TRBD1 (5 bases). CDR3 length: 17 amino acids. V dropped 3 bases and J dropped 0 bases, with 17 bases sitting between them. Germline V lookup: CDR1 SGHAT, CDR2 FQDESV (reference sequence). The CDR3 here is CASSFSGASTANYGYTF. CDR3 sequence (DNA): TGTGCCAGCAGCTTCTCTGGGGCCTCCACTGCTAACTATGGCTACACCTTC. Variable domain in full (rest from reference TRBV11-1 and TRBJ1-2): EAEVAQSPRYKITEKSQAVAFWCDPISGHATLYWYRQILGQGPELLVQFQDESVVDDSQLPKDRFSAERLKGVDSTLKIQPAELGDSAMYLCASSFSGASTANYGYTFGSGTRLTVV.

This clone showed up just a few times. This chain uses TRBV5-1 with TRBJ1-4, with 7 bases lining up with TRBD1. J gave up 5 bases and V 2 bases, and 6 bases lay outside the gene matches. Germline assignment: CDR1 SGHRS and CDR2 YFSETQ. This CDR3 has 15 residues. The CDR3 spells CASSFYRGSNEKLFF. In DNA, the CDR3 is TGCGCCAGCAGCTTTTACAGGGGATCAAATGAAAAACTGTTTTTT. Full variable domain (remainder filled in from reference TRBV5-1 and TRBJ1-4): KAGVTQTPRYLIKTRGQQVTLSCSPISGHRSVSWYQQTPGQGLQFLFEYFSETQRNKGNFPGRFSGRQFSNSRSEMNVSTLELGDSALYLCASSFYRGSNEKLFFGSGTQLSVL.

This clone was observed once. The CDR3 loop is CASSPTGGPAEAFF. The CDR3 nucleotides read TGTGCCAGCAGCCCCACAGGGGGTCCGGCTGAAGCTTTCTTT. This chain joins TRBV7-3 and TRBJ1-1; 8 bases align to TRBD1. V gave up 5 bases and J gave up 6 bases; unmatched junction bases: 8. The CDR3 has 14 residues. Germline-derived CDR1 and CDR2 are SGHTA and FQGTGA.

The V and J genes are TRBV18 and TRBJ2-2; 7 bases align to TRBD1. V lost 3 bases to trimming and J lost 2 bases; unmatched junction nucleotides: 15. The CDR3 runs 19 residues. Looked up from germline, CDR1 is KGHSH and CDR2 is LQKENI. The CDR3 DNA is TGTGCCAGCTCACCGGGATTGACGGGGACAGAAGATAACACCGGGGAGCTGTTTTTT. Amino acid sequence: CASSPGLTGTEDNTGELFF.

This chain uses TRBV6-1 with TRBJ1-2, with D tentatively TRBD1 (6 bases). The CDR3 runs to 14 residues. V gave up 3 bases and J gave up 5 bases, with 13 bases separating them. Germline loops: CDR1 MNHNS, CDR2 SASEGT. CDR3 DNA sequence: TGTGCCAGCAGTGAGGGGGGGGACAAGTATGGCTACACCTTC. This gives the protein CASSEGGDKYGYTF.

The chain recombines TRBV6-5 with TRBJ2-5; unclear D gene. Trimming shortened V by 6 bases and J by 3 bases, and 11 bases separated the two germline ends. The CDR3 loop spans 13 amino acids. CDR1 is MNHEY and CDR2 is SVGAGI in the germline V gene. The CDR3 reads CASRGIGKETQYF. The DNA for the CDR3 is TGTGCCAGCAGAGGGATAGGTAAAGAGACCCAGTACTTC.

This clone occurred a few times. V gene TRBV2 combines with J gene TRBJ2-1; D is uncertain. The CDR3 is 16 amino acids. The V and J ends lost 4 bases and 6 bases respectively, with 19 bases between them. Germline lookup yields CDR1 SNHLY and CDR2 FYNNEI. The CDR3 loop reads CASSASGLRRGNEQFF. In DNA form, the CDR3 reads TGTGCCAGCAGTGCATCCGGGCTTAGGCGTGGCAATGAGCAGTTCTTC.

The chain joins TRBV29-1 to TRBJ2-4; no reliable D call. This CDR3 comprises 13 residues. Looked up from germline, CDR1 is SQVTM and CDR2 is ANQGSEA. The V end lost 6 bases, the J end lost 2 bases, and 11 bases lay between the germline ends. The CDR3: CSVVGSSKNIQYF. The CDR3 region has the DNA TGCAGCGTGGTAGGGTCCTCCAAAAACATTCAGTACTTC. Drawing the rest from reference TRBV29-1 and TRBJ2-4, the complete variable domain is SAVISQKPSRDICQRGTSLTIQCQVDSQVTMMFWYRQQPGQSLTLIATANQGSEATYESGFVIDKFPISRPNLTFSTLTVSNMSPEDSSIYLCSVVGSSKNIQYFGAGTRLSVL.

The V and J genes are TRBV7-9 and TRBJ2-2; D is perhaps TRBD1 (6 bases). Germline CDR1 is SEHNR and CDR2 is FQNEAQ (reference sequence). CDR3 size: 15 residues. V was cut by 5 bases and J by 1 base, with 11 bases left in between. The CDR3 DNA is TGTGCCAGCAGCCCTTACAGGGAGAACACCGGGGAGCTGTTTTTT. As protein: CASSPYRENTGELFF.

The V call is TRBV7-2, the J call TRBJ1-1, with TRBD1 as a possible D gene (5 bases). The CDR3 has 15 amino acids. V lost 6 bases and J lost 1, with 15 bases in between. CDR1 is SGHTA, CDR2 FQGNSA, per germline. The CDR3 reads CASREKGPQNTEAFF. Here the CDR3 DNA reads TGTGCCAGCAGGGAGAAGGGACCGCAGAACACTGAAGCTTTCTTT.

V is TRBV5-4 and J is TRBJ1-1; no firm D call. The germline V gene encodes CDR1 SGHNT and CDR2 YYREEE (reference sequence). This CDR3 comprises 14 residues. The V end lost 1 base, the J end lost 2 bases, and 9 bases lay between the germline ends. In DNA, the CDR3 is TGTGCCAGCAGCTTGTATACCGGAAACACTGAAGCTTTCTTT. As protein: CASSLYTGNTEAFF.

This clone is a singleton in its sample. The V gene is TRBV4-3, the J gene TRBJ2-7; tentatively, D is TRBD1 (5 bases). Germline V CDR1 and CDR2: LGHNA, YSLEER. This CDR3 region has 14 residues. Trimming took 1 base from V and 4 from J, leaving 11 bases between them. CDR3 region: CASSQGIGEYEQYF. The CDR3 DNA follows: TGCGCCAGCAGCCAAGGCATAGGGGAATACGAGCAGTACTTC.

Remarks on this clone: The sample has other DNA sequences that encode this CDR3 too. This chain connects TRBV2 to TRBJ1-2; 7 bases line up with TRBD1. CDR1 and CDR2 (germline): SNHLY, FYNNEI. The CDR3 spans 13 residues. The V segment lost 5 bases and the J segment 6 bases; nucleotides outside the gene matches: 6. Here the CDR3 DNA reads TGTGCCAGCAGTCCAACCGGGACAGATGGCTACACCTTC. Its protein product is CASSPTGTDGYTF.

This rearrangement joins TRBV7-9 to TRBJ2-3; D uncertain. The CDR3 totals 12 residues. Trimming stripped 4 bases from V and 6 bases from J, with 8 bases between. CDR1 is SEHNR and CDR2 is FQNEAQ in the germline V gene (reference sequence). CDR3 protein: CASSSPDDTQYF. CDR3 coding DNA: TGTGCCAGCAGCTCCCCTGACGATACGCAGTATTTT.

The rearrangement uses TRBV7-6 and TRBJ2-7; 7 bases are shared with TRBD2. This CDR3 is 14 amino acids long. With V trimmed by 5 bases and J by 1 base, 5 bases remained unmatched. Germline V gives CDR1 SGHVS, CDR2 FNYEAQ. CDR3 nucleotides: TGTGCCAGCAGCCACGGACTAGGATCCTACGAGCAGTACTTC. Encoded protein: CASSHGLGSYEQYF. Together with reference TRBV7-6 and TRBJ2-7, the CDR3 gives the full variable domain: GAGVSQSPRYKVTKRGQDVALRCDPISGHVSLYWYRQALGQGPEFLTYFNYEAQQDKSGLPNDRFSAERPEGSISTLTIQRTEQRDSAMYRCASSHGLGSYEQYFGPGTRLTVT.

The chain uses TRBV9 and TRBJ2-5, with 10 bases matching TRBD2. V trimming: 3 bases; J trimming: 5 bases; junction bases outside the gene matches: 7. This CDR3 has 15 residues. The V gene's germline CDR1 is SGDLS and CDR2 YYNGEE. The CDR3 bases are TGTGCCAGCAGCGACCTAGCGGGAGTTGGGGAGACCCAGTACTTC. This encodes CASSDLAGVGETQYF.